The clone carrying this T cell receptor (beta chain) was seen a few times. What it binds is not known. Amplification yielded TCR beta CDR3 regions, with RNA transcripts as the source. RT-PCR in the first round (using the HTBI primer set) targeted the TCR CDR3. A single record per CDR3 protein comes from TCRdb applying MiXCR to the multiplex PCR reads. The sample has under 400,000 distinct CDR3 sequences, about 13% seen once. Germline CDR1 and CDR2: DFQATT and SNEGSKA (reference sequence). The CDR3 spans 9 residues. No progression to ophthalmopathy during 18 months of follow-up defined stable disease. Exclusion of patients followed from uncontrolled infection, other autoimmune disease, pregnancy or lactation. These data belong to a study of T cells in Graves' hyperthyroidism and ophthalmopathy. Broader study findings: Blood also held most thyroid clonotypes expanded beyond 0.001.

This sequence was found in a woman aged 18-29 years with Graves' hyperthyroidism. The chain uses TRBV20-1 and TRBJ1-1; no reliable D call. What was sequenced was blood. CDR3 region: CTSDTEAFF. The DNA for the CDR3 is TGCACGTCGGACACTGAAGCTTTCTTT.